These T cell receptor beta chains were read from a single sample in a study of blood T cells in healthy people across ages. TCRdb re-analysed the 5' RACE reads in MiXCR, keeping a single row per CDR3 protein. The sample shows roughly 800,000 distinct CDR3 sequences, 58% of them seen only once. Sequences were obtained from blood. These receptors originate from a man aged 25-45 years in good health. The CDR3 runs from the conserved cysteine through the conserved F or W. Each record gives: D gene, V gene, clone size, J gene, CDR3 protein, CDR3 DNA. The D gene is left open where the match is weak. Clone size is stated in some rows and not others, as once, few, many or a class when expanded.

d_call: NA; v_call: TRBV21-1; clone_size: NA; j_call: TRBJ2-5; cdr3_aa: CASSKVSCQETQYF; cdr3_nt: TGTGCCAGCAGCAAAGTTTCCTGCCAAGAGACCCAGTACTTC
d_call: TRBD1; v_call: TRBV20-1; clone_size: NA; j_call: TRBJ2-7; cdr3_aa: CSASDRGQQYF; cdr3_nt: TGCAGTGCTTCGGACAGGGGTCAGCAGTACTTC
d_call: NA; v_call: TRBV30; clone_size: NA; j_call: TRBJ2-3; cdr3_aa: CAWRTGLNLAGLTGSNTQYF; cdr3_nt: TGTGCCTGGCGGACAGGGTTGAATCTAGCGGGCCTGACTGGATCTAATACGCAGTATTTT
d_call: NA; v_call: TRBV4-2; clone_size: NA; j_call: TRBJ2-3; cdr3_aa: CASSQAAQGADTQYF; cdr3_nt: TGTGCCAGCAGCCAAGCTGCCCAGGGAGCAGATACGCAGTATTTT
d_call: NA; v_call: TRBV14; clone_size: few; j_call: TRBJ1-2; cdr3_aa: CASSQAVNYGYTF; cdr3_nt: TGTGCCAGCAGCCAAGCTGTAAACTATGGCTACACCTTC
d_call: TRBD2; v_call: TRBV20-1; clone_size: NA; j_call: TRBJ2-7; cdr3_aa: CSAETGLASYEQYF; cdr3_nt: TGCAGTGCTGAAACGGGACTAGCCTCCTACGAGCAGTACTTC
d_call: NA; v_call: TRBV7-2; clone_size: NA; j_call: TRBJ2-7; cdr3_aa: CASSRSVYEQYF; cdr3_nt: TGTGCCAGCAGCCGGTCCGTGTACGAGCAGTACTTC
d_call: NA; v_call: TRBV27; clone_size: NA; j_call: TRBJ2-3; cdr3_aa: CASSLSGGTLTDTQYF; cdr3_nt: TGTGCCAGCAGTTTATCCGGGGGTACCCTCACAGATACGCAGTATTTT
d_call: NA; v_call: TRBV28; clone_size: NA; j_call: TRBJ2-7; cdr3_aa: CATHALTGNEQYF; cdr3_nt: TGTGCCACCCACGCCCTTACAGGGAACGAGCAGTACTTC
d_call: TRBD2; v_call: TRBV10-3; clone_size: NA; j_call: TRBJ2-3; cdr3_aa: CATELAGGTDTQYF; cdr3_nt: TGTGCCACAGAGCTAGCGGGGGGCACAGATACGCAGTATTTT
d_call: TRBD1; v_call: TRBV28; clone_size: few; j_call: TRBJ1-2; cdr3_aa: CASSTSGTGANYGYTF; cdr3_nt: TGTGCCAGCAGTACCTCAGGGACAGGGGCTAACTATGGCTACACCTTC
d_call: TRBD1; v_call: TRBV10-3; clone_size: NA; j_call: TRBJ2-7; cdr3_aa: CAYSRGTEYEQYF; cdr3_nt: TGTGCCTACTCCCGAGGGACAGAGTACGAGCAGTACTTC
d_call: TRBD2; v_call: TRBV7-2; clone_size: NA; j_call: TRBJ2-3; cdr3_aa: CASSIGTSGGGDTQYF; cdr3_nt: TGTGCCAGCAGCATCGGAACTAGCGGGGGGGGAGATACGCAGTATTTT
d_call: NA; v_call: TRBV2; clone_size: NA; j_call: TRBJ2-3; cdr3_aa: CASTTRTGTDTQYF; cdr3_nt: TGTGCCAGCACTACGAGGACTGGCACAGATACGCAGTATTTT
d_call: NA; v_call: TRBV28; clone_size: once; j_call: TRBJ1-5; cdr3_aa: CASSTPGSNQPQHF; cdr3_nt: TGTGCCAGCAGTACCCCGGGAAGCAATCAGCCCCAGCATTTT
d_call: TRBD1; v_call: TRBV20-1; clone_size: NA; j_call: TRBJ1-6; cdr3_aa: CSGTGGNSPLHF; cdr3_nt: TGCAGTGGAACAGGGGGCAATTCACCCCTCCACTTT
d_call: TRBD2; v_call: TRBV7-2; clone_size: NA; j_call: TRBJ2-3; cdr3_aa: CASSPVAGGTTDTQYF; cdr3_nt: TGTGCCAGCAGCCCAGTAGCGGGGGGGACCACAGATACGCAGTATTTT
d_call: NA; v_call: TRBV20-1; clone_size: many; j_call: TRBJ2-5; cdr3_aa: CSAHIARETQYF; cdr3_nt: TGCAGTGCCCATATAGCGAGAGAGACCCAGTACTTC
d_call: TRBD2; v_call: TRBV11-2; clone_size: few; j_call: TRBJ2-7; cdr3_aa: CASSFSAGGSYEQYF; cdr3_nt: TGTGCCAGCAGCTTCTCAGCGGGGGGCTCCTACGAGCAGTACTTC
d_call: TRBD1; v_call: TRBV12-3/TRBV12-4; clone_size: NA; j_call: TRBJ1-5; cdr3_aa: CASSPDREQPQHF; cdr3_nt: TGTGCCAGCAGTCCCGACAGGGAACAGCCCCAGCATTTT
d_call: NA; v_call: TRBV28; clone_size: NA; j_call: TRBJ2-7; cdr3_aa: CASSVNGRTYEQYF; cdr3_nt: TGTGCCAGCAGTGTCAACGGACGAACCTACGAGCAGTACTTC
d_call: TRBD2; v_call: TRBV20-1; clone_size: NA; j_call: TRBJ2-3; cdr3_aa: CSLLAGSTDTQYF; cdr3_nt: TGCAGTTTACTAGCGGGCAGCACAGATACGCAGTATTTT
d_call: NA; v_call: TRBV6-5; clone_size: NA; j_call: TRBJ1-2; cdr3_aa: CASKEWAQGEGYGYTF; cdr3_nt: TGTGCCAGCAAGGAGTGGGCTCAGGGAGAAGGCTATGGCTACACCTTC
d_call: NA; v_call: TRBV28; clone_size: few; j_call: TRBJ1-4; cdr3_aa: CASSDPGQRGEKLFF; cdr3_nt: TGTGCCAGCAGTGACCCGGGGCAAAGGGGGGAAAAACTGTTTTTT
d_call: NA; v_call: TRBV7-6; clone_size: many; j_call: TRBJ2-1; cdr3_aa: CASSLLGVRNEQFF; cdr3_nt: TGTGCCAGCAGCTTACTTGGGGTCCGCAATGAGCAGTTCTTC
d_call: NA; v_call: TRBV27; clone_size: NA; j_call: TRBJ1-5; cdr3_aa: CASSLQAHQPQHF; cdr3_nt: TGTGCCAGCAGTTTACAGGCTCATCAGCCCCAGCATTTT
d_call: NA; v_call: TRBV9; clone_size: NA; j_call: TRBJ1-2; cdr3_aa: CASSFKRHRDLRGYTF; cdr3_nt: TGTGCCAGCAGCTTCAAAAGGCATCGGGACTTAAGGGGCTACACCTTC
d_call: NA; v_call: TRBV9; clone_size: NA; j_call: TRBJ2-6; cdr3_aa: CASRGGQSAGANVLTF; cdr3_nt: TGTGCCAGCAGGGGCGGGCAGTCAGCTGGGGCCAACGTCCTGACTTTC
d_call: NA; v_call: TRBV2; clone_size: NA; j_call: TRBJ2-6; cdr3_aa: CASSVPGASSGANVLTF; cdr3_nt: TGTGCCAGCAGTGTGCCGGGGGCCTCATCTGGGGCCAACGTCCTGACTTTC
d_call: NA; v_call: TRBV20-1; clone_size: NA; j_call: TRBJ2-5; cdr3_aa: CSASPSAAETQYF; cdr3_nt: TGCAGTGCTAGCCCTTCTGCGGCGGAGACCCAGTACTTC
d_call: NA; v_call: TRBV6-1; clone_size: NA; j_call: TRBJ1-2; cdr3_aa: CASKETGNYGYTF; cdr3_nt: TGTGCCAGCAAGGAGACTGGCAACTATGGCTACACCTTC
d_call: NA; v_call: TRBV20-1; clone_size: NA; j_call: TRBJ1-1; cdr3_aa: CSAETAGMNTEAFF; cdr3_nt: TGCAGTGCTGAGACGGCAGGGATGAACACTGAAGCTTTCTTT
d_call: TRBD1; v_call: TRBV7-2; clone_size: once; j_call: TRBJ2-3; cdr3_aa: CASSLKLTGADTQYF; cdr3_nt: TGTGCCAGCAGTCTAAAGCTGACAGGGGCGGATACGCAGTATTTT
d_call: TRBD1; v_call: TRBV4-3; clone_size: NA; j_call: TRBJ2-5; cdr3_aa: CASSQSSRGETQYF; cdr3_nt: TGCGCCAGCAGCCAGTCATCCAGGGGGGAGACCCAGTACTTC
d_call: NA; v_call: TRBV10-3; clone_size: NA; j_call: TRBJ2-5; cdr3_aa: CAISESNIGETQYF; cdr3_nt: TGTGCCATCAGTGAGTCGAATATTGGGGAGACCCAGTACTTC
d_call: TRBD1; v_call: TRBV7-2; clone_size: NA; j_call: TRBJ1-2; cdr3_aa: CASSLTTGSGYGYTF; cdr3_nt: TGTGCCAGCAGCCTGACGACAGGGTCGGGCTATGGCTACACCTTC
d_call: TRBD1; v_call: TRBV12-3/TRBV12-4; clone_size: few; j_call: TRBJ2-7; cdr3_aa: CASSDFRDSSYEQYF; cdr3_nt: TGTGCCAGCAGCGATTTCCGGGACAGCTCCTACGAGCAGTACTTC
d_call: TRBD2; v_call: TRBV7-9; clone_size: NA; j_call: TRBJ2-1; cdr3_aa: CALAGGEGYNEQFF; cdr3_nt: TGTGCCCTTGCGGGGGGGGAGGGATACAATGAGCAGTTCTTC
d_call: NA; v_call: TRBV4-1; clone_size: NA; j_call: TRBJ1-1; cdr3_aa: CASSQVGVVTEAFF; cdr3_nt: TGCGCCAGCAGCCAAGTAGGGGTTGTCACTGAAGCTTTCTTT
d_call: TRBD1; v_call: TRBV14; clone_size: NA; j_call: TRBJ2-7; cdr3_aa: CASSQSGQDEQYF; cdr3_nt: TGTGCCAGCAGCCAGTCGGGACAGGACGAGCAGTACTTC
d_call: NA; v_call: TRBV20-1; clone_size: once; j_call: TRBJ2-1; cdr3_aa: CSATLVGTAFSYNEQFF; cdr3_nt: TGCAGTGCTACCCTCGTGGGCACGGCATTCTCCTACAATGAGCAGTTCTTC
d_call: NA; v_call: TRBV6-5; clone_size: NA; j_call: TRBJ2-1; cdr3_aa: CASSGWGPAGGSEQFF; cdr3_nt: TGTGCCAGCAGCGGTTGGGGTCCCGCTGGTGGTAGTGAGCAGTTCTTC
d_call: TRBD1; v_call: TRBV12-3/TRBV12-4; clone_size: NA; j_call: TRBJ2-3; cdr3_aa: CASSRPKTGGDTQYF; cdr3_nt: TGTGCCAGCAGCCGCCCCAAGACAGGGGGGGATACGCAGTATTTT
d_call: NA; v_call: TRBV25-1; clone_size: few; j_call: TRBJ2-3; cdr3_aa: CASRNGDTQYF; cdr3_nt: TGTGCCAGCAGAAACGGGGATACGCAGTATTTT
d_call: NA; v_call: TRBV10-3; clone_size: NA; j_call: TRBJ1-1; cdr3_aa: CAISATANTEAFF; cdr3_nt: TGTGCCATCAGTGCAACCGCTAACACTGAAGCTTTCTTT
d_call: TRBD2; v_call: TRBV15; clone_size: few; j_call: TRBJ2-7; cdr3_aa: CATSRVASGSGEQYF; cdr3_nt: TGTGCCACCAGCAGAGTGGCTAGCGGGAGTGGAGAGCAGTACTTC
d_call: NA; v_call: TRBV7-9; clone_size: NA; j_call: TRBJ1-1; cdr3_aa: CASSLIVKNTEAFF; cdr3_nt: TGTGCCAGCAGCTTAATCGTCAAGAACACTGAAGCTTTCTTT
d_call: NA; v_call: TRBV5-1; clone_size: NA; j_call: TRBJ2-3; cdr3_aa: CASSLDDPVDTQYF; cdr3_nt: TGCGCCAGCAGCCTGGACGACCCTGTGGATACGCAGTATTTT
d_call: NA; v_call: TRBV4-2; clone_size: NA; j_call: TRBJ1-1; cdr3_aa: CASSQIPLRNGNTEAFF; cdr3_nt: TGTGCCAGCAGCCAGATCCCGCTGAGGAACGGGAACACTGAAGCTTTCTTT
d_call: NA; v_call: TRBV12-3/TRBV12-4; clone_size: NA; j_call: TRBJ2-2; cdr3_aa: CASSRSNTGELFF; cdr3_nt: TGTGCCAGCAGTCGGTCCAACACCGGGGAGCTGTTTTTT
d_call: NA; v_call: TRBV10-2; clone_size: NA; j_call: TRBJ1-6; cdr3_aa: CASSVFTGSYNSPLHF; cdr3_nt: TGCGCCAGCAGTGTTTTTACAGGGTCCTATAATTCACCCCTCCACTTT
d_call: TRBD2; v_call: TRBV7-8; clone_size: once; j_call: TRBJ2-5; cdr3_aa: CASSLVLASPSRGAQYF; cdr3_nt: TGTGCCAGCAGCTTAGTGTTGGCTAGCCCAAGCCGGGGGGCCCAGTACTTC